This section outlines one TCR beta chain sequence together with its context. What it binds is not known. Sequencing used immunoSEQ multiplex PCR; TCRdb keeps in-frame clones, though not all of them. The sample lists 27,000 or so clones, 80% to 90% seen once, with approximately 2% in the top ten. The sample originates from a study of tumor-infiltrating lymphocytes in localized non-small cell lung cancer. As for the study in general: From each patient, both tumor and uninvolved lung, non-adjacent to tumor, were sampled.

V lost 5 bases and J lost 8, with 10 bases in between. Germline V gene lookup returns CDR1 LNHDA and CDR2 SQIVND (reference sequence). The CDR3 is 13 amino acids. General study results and limits: TCR sequencing covered a subset of patients with enough tissue. No T-cell fraction difference was seen between IM1 and IM2 tumors.

The clonotype originates from a human donor with non-small cell lung cancer. What was sequenced was lung tumor tissue. J is TRBJ1-6 and V is TRBV19; D not resolved. CDR3 residues: CASSQTQDSPLHF. In nucleotides, the CDR3 is TGTGCCAGTAGTCAGACGCAGGATTCACCCCTCCACTTT.